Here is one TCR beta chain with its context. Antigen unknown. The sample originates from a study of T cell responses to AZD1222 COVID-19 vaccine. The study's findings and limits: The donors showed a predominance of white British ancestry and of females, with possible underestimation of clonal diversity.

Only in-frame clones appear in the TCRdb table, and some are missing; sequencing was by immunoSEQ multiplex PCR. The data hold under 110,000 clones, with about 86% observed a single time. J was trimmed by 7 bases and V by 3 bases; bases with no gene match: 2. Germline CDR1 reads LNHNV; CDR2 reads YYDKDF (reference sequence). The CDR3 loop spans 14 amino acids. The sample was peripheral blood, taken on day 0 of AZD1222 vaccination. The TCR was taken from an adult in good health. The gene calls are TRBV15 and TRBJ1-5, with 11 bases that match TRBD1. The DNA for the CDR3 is TGTGCCACCAGCAGGGGACAGGGGGTACAGCCCCAGCATTTT. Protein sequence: CATSRGQGVQPQHF.